This TCR beta chain is from a study of blood T cell repertoires in COVID-19. Study summary: Sites across the United States, Italy and Spain contributed samples from acute and convalescent COVID-19. T cells, B-cell-depleted T cells, or PBMCs supplied cDNA or gDNA.

With 3 bases clipped from V and 5 bases from J, the junction kept 4 bases outside the gene matches. Germline V CDR1 and CDR2: SGDLS, YYNGEE. The CDR3 covers 15 residues. Original data processing: Reference gene primer amplification gave nucleated cell count estimates. Profiling relied on immunoSEQ multiplex PCR, and the TCRdb table lists in-frame clones only, not all of them. The DNA was the basis for D and trimming; V, J and clone size are from that table. The table lists under 60,000 clones, roughly 82% of them singletons. This clonotype was obtained from a man between 40 and 49 years old with acute or convalescent COVID-19. The chain uses TRBV9 and TRBJ1-6; the match to TRBD1 covers 8 bases. The specimen sequenced was peripheral blood. The CDR3 loop reads CASSGGTGDNSPLHF. The CDR3 DNA sequence: TGTGCCAGCAGCGGAGGGACAGGTGATAATTCACCCCTCCACTTT.